Listed below are T cell receptor beta chains from one sample, sequenced in a study of T cells in Graves' hyperthyroidism and ophthalmopathy. TCRdb reanalysed the multiplex PCR reads using MiXCR and keeps one entry per CDR3 protein. The data contain 490,000 or so distinct CDR3 sequences, about 16% of them seen just once; the ten biggest clones take up approximately 32%. The sequenced material came from blood. The receptors come from a woman under 40 with Graves' ophthalmopathy. CDR3s include the opening cysteine and the closing phenylalanine or tryptophan. A D gene is named only where the DNA matches it firmly. Rows may omit the clone size; those that give it use once, few, many or a size class.

CDR3 protein | CDR3 DNA | clone size | V gene | D gene | J gene
CASSRGQSNTEAFF | TGTGCCAGCAGTAGAGGACAATCGAACACTGAAGCTTTCTTT | . | TRBV6-1 | . | TRBJ1-1
CASSASDMDEQYF | TGTGCCAGCAGCGCCTCGGACATGGACGAGCAGTACTTC | . | TRBV9 | . | TRBJ2-7
CASSLAGLAGGPGEQFF | TGTGCCAGCAGCTTAGCGGGACTAGCGGGAGGGCCCGGTGAGCAGTTCTTC | many | TRBV7-2 | TRBD2 | TRBJ2-1
CSANADTQYF | TGCAGCGCCAATGCAGATACGCAGTATTTT | . | TRBV29-1 | . | TRBJ2-3
CASSPVFPGETNYGYTF | TGTGCCAGCTCACCCGTCTTCCCAGGGGAGACTAACTATGGCTACACCTTC | many | TRBV18 | . | TRBJ1-2
CSVDIAGHPYEQYF | TGCAGCGTTGACATAGCGGGACACCCCTACGAGCAGTACTTC | many | TRBV29-1 | TRBD2 | TRBJ2-7
CASSDWGGRTYEQYF | TGTGCCAGCAGCGACTGGGGGGGACGAACCTACGAGCAGTACTTC | few | TRBV7-9 | TRBD2 | TRBJ2-7
CASSQERLAGGEQYF | TGCGCCAGCAGCCAAGAACGACTAGCGGGAGGTGAGCAGTACTTC | many | TRBV4-3 | TRBD2 | TRBJ2-7
CSAREVGEETQYF | TGCAGTGCTAGAGAAGTAGGGGAAGAGACCCAGTACTTC | . | TRBV20-1 | . | TRBJ2-5
CAWAFNEQFF | TGTGCCTGGGCCTTCAATGAGCAGTTCTTC | few | TRBV30 | . | TRBJ2-1
CASSQRGNEQFF | TGTGCCAGCAGCCAAAGGGGCAATGAGCAGTTCTTC | many | TRBV3-1 | . | TRBJ2-1
CASSLGAGPNYGYTF | TGTGCCAGCAGCTTAGGCGCTGGTCCTAACTATGGCTACACCTTC | many | TRBV7-2 | . | TRBJ1-2
CASSPSRGRSYNEQFF | TGTGCCAGCAGCCCAAGCCGCGGCCGTTCCTACAATGAGCAGTTCTTC | many | TRBV27 | . | TRBJ2-1
CASSYSISPIDNSPLHF | TGTGCCAGCAGTTACTCGATCTCACCGATAGATAATTCACCCCTCCACTTT | many | TRBV6-6 | . | TRBJ1-6
CASRSSGLRETQYF | TGTGCCAGCAGGTCTAGCGGCCTCAGGGAGACCCAGTACTTC | many | TRBV7-9 | TRBD2 | TRBJ2-5
CASSFGTRGISSYNEQFF | TGTGCCAGCAGTTTCGGGACTAGGGGGATCAGCTCCTACAATGAGCAGTTCTTC | few | TRBV12-3/TRBV12-4 | TRBD2 | TRBJ2-1
CSVSGRNSYNEQFF | TGCAGTGTTAGCGGGAGAAACTCCTACAATGAGCAGTTCTTC | many | TRBV20-1 | TRBD2 | TRBJ2-1
CATSRGDNSGNTIYF | TGTGCCACCAGCAGAGGGGACAACTCTGGAAACACCATATATTTT | . | TRBV15 | . | TRBJ1-3
CASSLLGGTSGRRETQYF | TGTGCCAGCAGCTTATTAGGGGGGACTAGCGGGAGGAGAGAGACCCAGTACTTC | many | TRBV7-2 | TRBD2 | TRBJ2-5
CASSVYRSYEQYF | TGTGCCAGCAGTGTCTACAGATCCTACGAGCAGTACTTC | many | TRBV2 | . | TRBJ2-7
CAWRMTGGMDTQYF | TGTGCCTGGAGAATGACGGGAGGAATGGATACGCAGTATTTT | many | TRBV30 | TRBD2 | TRBJ2-3
CASSLSGVVYNEQFF | TGCGCCAGCAGCTTGTCGGGAGTAGTCTACAATGAGCAGTTCTTC | many | TRBV5-1 | . | TRBJ2-1
CSATGGRGLVGLFF | TGCAGTGCTACGGGGGGCAGGGGGCTTGTAGGACTGTTTTTT | few | TRBV20-1 | TRBD1 | TRBJ1-4
CASSPSGTSNEQFF | TGTGCCAGCTCACCGTCCGGGACTAGCAATGAGCAGTTCTTC | many | TRBV18 | TRBD2 | TRBJ2-1
CAWSLARYEQYF | TGTGCCTGGAGTCTCGCAAGGTACGAGCAGTACTTC | many | TRBV30 | . | TRBJ2-7